This is a list of T cell receptor beta chains from one sample in a study of blood T cells in healthy people across ages. MiXCR, applied by TCRdb to the 5' RACE reads, yields one record per CDR3 protein. This sample has more than 800,000 distinct CDR3 sequences, with roughly 26% found just once. The specimen sequenced was blood. These receptor sequences come from a woman of 80 years or more in good health. CDR3s include the opening cysteine and the closing phenylalanine or tryptophan. Each record gives: CDR3 length, V gene, J gene, clone size, D gene, CDR3 DNA, CDR3 protein. A D gene is named only where the DNA matches it firmly. Not all rows give a size; the values are once, few, many and, for expanded clones, a class.

len: 14
v_gene: TRBV12-3/TRBV12-4
j_gene: TRBJ1-2
abundance: .
d_gene: TRBD1
CDR3nt: TGTGCCAGCAGTTCCGGACAGGGTCGGGATGGCTACACCTTC
CDR3aa: CASSSGQGRDGYTF

len: 11
v_gene: TRBV6-5
j_gene: TRBJ1-2
abundance: many
d_gene: .
CDR3nt: TGTGCCAGCGGCGACTATTGGGGCTACACCTTC
CDR3aa: CASGDYWGYTF

len: 17
v_gene: TRBV20-1
j_gene: TRBJ1-5
abundance: many
d_gene: TRBD1
CDR3nt: TGCAGTGCTAGAGATCCGTTGAAGGGGGCCAGCAATCAGCCCCAGCATTTT
CDR3aa: CSARDPLKGASNQPQHF

len: 14
v_gene: TRBV7-9
j_gene: TRBJ1-3
abundance: many
d_gene: .
CDR3nt: TGTGCCAGCAGCTACGGTCTCACTGGAAACACCATATATTTT
CDR3aa: CASSYGLTGNTIYF

len: 13
v_gene: TRBV24-1
j_gene: TRBJ1-3
abundance: few
d_gene: .
CDR3nt: TGTGCCACCAGTGTTGGACAGGGAAACACCATATATTTT
CDR3aa: CATSVGQGNTIYF

len: 16
v_gene: TRBV27
j_gene: TRBJ1-4
abundance: few
d_gene: TRBD1
CDR3nt: TGTGCCAGCAGTACCGGACAGGGGGCAACTAATGAAAAACTGTTTTTT
CDR3aa: CASSTGQGATNEKLFF

len: 15
v_gene: TRBV3-1
j_gene: TRBJ2-7
abundance: .
d_gene: .
CDR3nt: TGTGCCAGCAGCCAAGAAGGGGACCCCCACAATGAGCAGTACTTC
CDR3aa: CASSQEGDPHNEQYF

len: 15
v_gene: TRBV20-1
j_gene: TRBJ2-3
abundance: many
d_gene: TRBD2
CDR3nt: TGCAGTGCTACAAAAAGACTAGCGGACACAGATACGCAGTATTTT
CDR3aa: CSATKRLADTDTQYF

len: 15
v_gene: TRBV16
j_gene: TRBJ2-1
abundance: many
d_gene: TRBD1
CDR3nt: TGTGCCAGCAACATCGAGGGACAGGGGTTTTTTGAGCAGTTCTTC
CDR3aa: CASNIEGQGFFEQFF

len: 15
v_gene: TRBV5-5
j_gene: TRBJ1-5
abundance: many
d_gene: .
CDR3nt: TGTGCCAGCAGCCCTGGGACGGTTAGCAATCAGCCCCAGCATTTT
CDR3aa: CASSPGTVSNQPQHF

len: 13
v_gene: TRBV20-1
j_gene: TRBJ1-2
abundance: many
d_gene: TRBD1
CDR3nt: TGCAGTGCTAGAGATTCGACAGGGCAGGGCTACACCTTC
CDR3aa: CSARDSTGQGYTF

len: 14
v_gene: TRBV4-2
j_gene: TRBJ2-1
abundance: .
d_gene: .
CDR3nt: TGTGCCAGCAGCCAAGATACGGAAAACAATGAGCAGTTCTTC
CDR3aa: CASSQDTENNEQFF

len: 15
v_gene: TRBV7-9
j_gene: TRBJ1-3
abundance: .
d_gene: .
CDR3nt: TGTGCCAGCAGCTTGCTAGAGCACCCTGGAAACACCATATATTTT
CDR3aa: CASSLLEHPGNTIYF

len: 15
v_gene: TRBV3-1
j_gene: TRBJ1-1
abundance: .
d_gene: .
CDR3nt: TGTGCCAGCAGCCAAGGGGAAGGGGTGAACACTGAAGCTTTCTTT
CDR3aa: CASSQGEGVNTEAFF

len: 15
v_gene: TRBV12-3/TRBV12-4
j_gene: TRBJ1-1
abundance: .
d_gene: TRBD1
CDR3nt: TGTGCCAGCAGTTTAGCCGGGACAGGGCGCACTGAAGCTTTCTTT
CDR3aa: CASSLAGTGRTEAFF

len: 16
v_gene: TRBV5-1
j_gene: TRBJ2-3
abundance: many
d_gene: .
CDR3nt: TGCGCCAGCAGCTTGGGCCTTGTGGGGACCACAGATACGCAGTATTTT
CDR3aa: CASSLGLVGTTDTQYF

len: 11
v_gene: TRBV6-6
j_gene: TRBJ1-2
abundance: many
d_gene: .
CDR3nt: TGTGCCACCACGCGGGGGGGAAGATACACCTTC
CDR3aa: CATTRGGRYTF

len: 14
v_gene: TRBV7-2
j_gene: TRBJ1-1
abundance: .
d_gene: .
CDR3nt: TGTGCCAGCAGCTCGCCCGGAAGCCTATCCGAAGCTTTCTTT
CDR3aa: CASSSPGSLSEAFF

len: 15
v_gene: TRBV18
j_gene: TRBJ2-7
abundance: many
d_gene: TRBD2
CDR3nt: TGTGCCAGCTCACCCACGGGGGGTGCGACCTACGAGCAGTACTTC
CDR3aa: CASSPTGGATYEQYF

len: 16
v_gene: TRBV5-4
j_gene: TRBJ2-5
abundance: .
d_gene: .
CDR3nt: TGTGCCAGCAGCTTGGGGGCCAGGGGACCTCAAGAGACCCAGTACTTC
CDR3aa: CASSLGARGPQETQYF

len: 12
v_gene: TRBV6-6
j_gene: TRBJ1-4
abundance: .
d_gene: .
CDR3nt: TGTGCCAGCAGTTTTGGTTCTGAAAAACTGTTTTTT
CDR3aa: CASSFGSEKLFF

len: 15
v_gene: TRBV14
j_gene: TRBJ2-7
abundance: many
d_gene: .
CDR3nt: TGTGCCAGCAGCCAAGTAACAACAATCGACACCCAGCAGTACTTC
CDR3aa: CASSQVTTIDTQQYF

len: 15
v_gene: TRBV3-1
j_gene: TRBJ2-1
abundance: few
d_gene: TRBD2
CDR3nt: TGTGCCAGCAGCCCCGAAGCGGGGAGATACAATGAGCAGTTCTTC
CDR3aa: CASSPEAGRYNEQFF

len: 14
v_gene: TRBV5-1
j_gene: TRBJ2-1
abundance: .
d_gene: .
CDR3nt: TGCGCCAGCAGCTCCATCCCCGTCCAGGGTGAGCAGTTCTTC
CDR3aa: CASSSIPVQGEQFF

len: 15
v_gene: TRBV7-6
j_gene: TRBJ2-3
abundance: .
d_gene: TRBD1
CDR3nt: TGTGCCAGCAGCTCCGGGACAGGGGGATGGGATACGCAGTATTTT
CDR3aa: CASSSGTGGWDTQYF

len: 12
v_gene: TRBV20-1
j_gene: TRBJ2-2
abundance: few
d_gene: .
CDR3nt: TGCAGTGCTAGTCGGAGGGCCGGGGAGCTGTTTTTT
CDR3aa: CSASRRAGELFF

len: 14
v_gene: TRBV4-1
j_gene: TRBJ2-1
abundance: .
d_gene: TRBD2
CDR3nt: TGCGCCAGCAGTTCGACTAGCGGGCCTCGTGGGTGGTTCTTC
CDR3aa: CASSSTSGPRGWFF

len: 14
v_gene: TRBV7-2
j_gene: TRBJ1-4
abundance: .
d_gene: .
CDR3nt: TGTGCCAGCAGCTTCGGGGGTACTAATGAAAAACCGTTTTTT
CDR3aa: CASSFGGTNEKPFF

len: 12
v_gene: TRBV3-1
j_gene: TRBJ1-3
abundance: .
d_gene: .
CDR3nt: TGTGCCAGCAGCCAACTAGAAAACACCATATATTTT
CDR3aa: CASSQLENTIYF

len: 12
v_gene: TRBV7-9
j_gene: TRBJ2-7
abundance: few
d_gene: .
CDR3nt: TGTGCCAGCAGCTTAGACCCCTGGGAGCAGTACTTC
CDR3aa: CASSLDPWEQYF

len: 15
v_gene: TRBV11-2
j_gene: TRBJ2-3
abundance: many
d_gene: .
CDR3nt: TGTGCCAGCAGCTTTCATCCAGGGGCTTCAGATACGCAGTATTTT
CDR3aa: CASSFHPGASDTQYF

len: 16
v_gene: TRBV4-3
j_gene: TRBJ1-4
abundance: .
d_gene: .
CDR3nt: TGCGCCAGCAGCCAACGCCAGGTCGGGGGGGACGGAAAACTGTTTTTT
CDR3aa: CASSQRQVGGDGKLFF

len: 14
v_gene: TRBV4-1
j_gene: TRBJ2-7
abundance: .
d_gene: .
CDR3nt: TGCGCCAGCAGCCATCAGATGACGGGTTACGAGCAGTACTTC
CDR3aa: CASSHQMTGYEQYF

len: 17
v_gene: TRBV4-3
j_gene: TRBJ1-2
abundance: many
d_gene: .
CDR3nt: TGCGCCAGCAGCCAAGGGCCCCAGGTCCCTCGGGGGTATGGCTACACCTTC
CDR3aa: CASSQGPQVPRGYGYTF

len: 14
v_gene: TRBV7-2
j_gene: TRBJ2-5
abundance: many
d_gene: TRBD1
CDR3nt: TGTGCCAGCAGCTCGACAGGGGGCGCCGAGACCCAGTACTTC
CDR3aa: CASSSTGGAETQYF

len: 15
v_gene: TRBV4-3
j_gene: TRBJ1-4
abundance: .
d_gene: .
CDR3nt: TGCGCCAGCAGCCAAGTAGCAACCGCCCGCGTAAAACTGTTTTTT
CDR3aa: CASSQVATARVKLFF

len: 14
v_gene: TRBV25-1
j_gene: TRBJ1-5
abundance: many
d_gene: .
CDR3nt: TGTGCCAGCAGTGTCCACGGTGCCAATCAGCCCCAGCATTTT
CDR3aa: CASSVHGANQPQHF

len: 19
v_gene: TRBV7-2
j_gene: TRBJ1-1
abundance: .
d_gene: TRBD1
CDR3nt: TGTGCCAGCAGGCTCCCACCAGCCGGGACAGGGTGGATGAACACTGAAGCTTTCTTT
CDR3aa: CASRLPPAGTGWMNTEAFF

len: 14
v_gene: TRBV10-3
j_gene: TRBJ2-7
abundance: .
d_gene: TRBD2
CDR3nt: TGTGCCATAGGCCCTCCGGGACTAGCGGGCGAGCAGTACTTC
CDR3aa: CAIGPPGLAGEQYF

len: 14
v_gene: TRBV11-2
j_gene: TRBJ1-6
abundance: few
d_gene: TRBD1
CDR3nt: TGTGCCAGCAGCCATGGACAGGGGAGCTCACCCCTCCACTTT
CDR3aa: CASSHGQGSSPLHF

len: 22
v_gene: TRBV20-1
j_gene: TRBJ1-3
abundance: few
d_gene: .
CDR3nt: .
CDR3aa: CSAPTSGGARDTQYFGPGTIYF

len: 16
v_gene: TRBV6-1
j_gene: TRBJ2-1
abundance: many
d_gene: TRBD2
CDR3nt: TGTGCCAGCAGTTTTCCCGGGACTAGCGGTTACAATGAGCAGTTCTTC
CDR3aa: CASSFPGTSGYNEQFF

len: 21
v_gene: TRBV4-3
j_gene: TRBJ2-1
abundance: .
d_gene: TRBD1
CDR3nt: TGCGCCAGCAGCCAAGATCCAGGACAGGGGGCCAGCCTGGGGCCTTACAATGAGCAGTTCTTC
CDR3aa: CASSQDPGQGASLGPYNEQFF

len: 17
v_gene: TRBV4-3
j_gene: TRBJ1-4
abundance: many
d_gene: .
CDR3nt: TGCGCCAGCAGCCAAAACCCCCCCGGGAGCACTAATGAAAAACTGTTTTTT
CDR3aa: CASSQNPPGSTNEKLFF

len: 15
v_gene: TRBV10-3
j_gene: TRBJ2-5
abundance: few
d_gene: .
CDR3nt: TGTGCCATCAACCAAGGGGGGGGGCCTCGGGAGACCCAGTACTTC
CDR3aa: CAINQGGGPRETQYF

len: 14
v_gene: TRBV4-1
j_gene: TRBJ2-1
abundance: once
d_gene: .
CDR3nt: TGCGCCAGCAACCGGGCCCCGGCCTACAATGAGCAGTTCTTC
CDR3aa: CASNRAPAYNEQFF

len: 13
v_gene: TRBV7-2
j_gene: TRBJ1-5
abundance: many
d_gene: .
CDR3nt: TGTGCCAGCAGCTTCAGTAGCAATCAGCCCCAGCATTTT
CDR3aa: CASSFSSNQPQHF

len: 13
v_gene: TRBV6-1
j_gene: TRBJ1-6
abundance: few
d_gene: TRBD1
CDR3nt: TGTGCCGGCAGATTAGGACAGGAGGGGCCCCTCCACTTT
CDR3aa: CAGRLGQEGPLHF

len: 15
v_gene: TRBV25-1
j_gene: TRBJ1-4
abundance: .
d_gene: .
CDR3nt: TGTGCCAGCAGTGAATGGGGGGTTGGGAATGAAAAACTGTTTTTT
CDR3aa: CASSEWGVGNEKLFF

len: 13
v_gene: TRBV20-1
j_gene: TRBJ1-5
abundance: few
d_gene: .
CDR3nt: TGCAGTGCTAGGGCAGCTAGCAATCAGCCCCAGCATTTT
CDR3aa: CSARAASNQPQHF

len: 14
v_gene: TRBV2
j_gene: TRBJ2-3
abundance: few
d_gene: .
CDR3nt: TGTGCCAGCAGGGGTCGGGGGAATTACGATACGCAGTATTTT
CDR3aa: CASRGRGNYDTQYF

len: 15
v_gene: TRBV7-2
j_gene: TRBJ1-2
abundance: many
d_gene: .
CDR3nt: TGTGCCAGCAGCTTAGCGGGCGGGGGTAACTATGGCTACACCTTC
CDR3aa: CASSLAGGGNYGYTF

len: 15
v_gene: TRBV7-9
j_gene: TRBJ1-4
abundance: many
d_gene: .
CDR3nt: TGTGCCAGCAGCTTAGTCAGGGACGGGGGTGAAAAACTGTTTTTT
CDR3aa: CASSLVRDGGEKLFF

len: 17
v_gene: TRBV11-3
j_gene: TRBJ2-2
abundance: .
d_gene: .
CDR3nt: TGTGCCAGCAGCTGCAAGGACCTGGCCCTATACACCGGGGAGCTGTTTTTT
CDR3aa: CASSCKDLALYTGELFF

len: 14
v_gene: TRBV6-5
j_gene: TRBJ2-1
abundance: .
d_gene: TRBD2
CDR3nt: TGTGCCAGCAGCGGGGGGGGGTCCTACAATAAGCAGTTCTTC
CDR3aa: CASSGGGSYNKQFF

len: 12
v_gene: TRBV29-1
j_gene: TRBJ2-1
abundance: many
d_gene: TRBD2
CDR3nt: TGCAGCGTTGGGAGCGGGGGGGCCAAGCAGTTCTTC
CDR3aa: CSVGSGGAKQFF

len: 15
v_gene: TRBV5-1
j_gene: TRBJ2-3
abundance: .
d_gene: .
CDR3nt: TGCGCCAGCAGCTTGGTATCGGCTAGCGCAGATACACAGTATTTT
CDR3aa: CASSLVSASADTQYF